This entry describes one T cell receptor (beta chain). What it binds is unknown. This clone may be a read error of a much larger clone one base away. These data belong to a study of breast tumors, draining lymph nodes, adjacent tissues. Findings and limits, study-wide: The data were judged consistent with most tumor T cells coming from lymph node and expanding in tumor. Tumor and nontumor repertoires were significantly more similar in luminal-like than in basal-like breast cancer. Compared with lymph nodes, tumors were less diverse; compared with nontumor tissue, more.

TCRdb reprocessed the multiplex PCR reads via MiXCR and lists one record per CDR3 protein. The sample lists 140,000 or so distinct CDR3 sequences, 32% occurring once. The V gene end was trimmed by 5 bases and the J gene end by 3 bases; junction bases not matched to a gene: 14. The CDR3 loop spans 17 amino acids. Per the germline V gene, CDR1 is MNHNS and CDR2 is SASEGT. Axillary draining lymph nodes of breast cancer patients supplied the node samples. The J gene is TRBJ2-7, the V gene TRBV6-1; 9 bases are shared with TRBD1. The specimen was axillary lymph node tissue. The sequence derives from a female donor with breast cancer. Some clones in this sample may be carry-over from other donors' samples. CDR3 sequence reads: CASSQIVWGQGVYEQYV. CDR3 nucleotides: TGTGCCAGCAGTCAAATAGTTTGGGGACAGGGAGTCTACGAGCAGTACGTC.